Sequencing of this T cell receptor beta chain was carried out in a study of cytomegalovirus exposure and HLA in healthy donors. Primers for the PCR totalled 60 Vbeta and 13 Jbeta. Sequencing used immunoSEQ multiplex PCR; TCRdb keeps in-frame clones, though not all of them. The sample lists some 190,000 clones; 75% to 85% were seen once. Findings and caveats of the study: A later analysis linked a missense variant in DCLRE1C to the trimming of TCR beta V and J genes. Rare sequences made up most TCRs, while some public TCRs were found in many donors.

The CDR3 consists of 17 residues. J gave up 0 bases and V 4 bases, and 5 bases lay outside the gene matches. The germline CDR1 and CDR2 sequences are SGHVS and FNYEAQ. With regard to this clone: Antigen unknown.

The TCR sequence derives from a woman under 40 in good health and CMV-seropositive. V and J are TRBV7-6 and TRBJ2-1, with 11 bases that match TRBD2. The sequencing input was PBMCs. The CDR3 is CASSSLAGGSSYNEQFF. In nucleotides, the CDR3 is TGTGCCAGCAGCTCGTTAGCGGGGGGGAGCTCCTACAATGAGCAGTTCTTC.